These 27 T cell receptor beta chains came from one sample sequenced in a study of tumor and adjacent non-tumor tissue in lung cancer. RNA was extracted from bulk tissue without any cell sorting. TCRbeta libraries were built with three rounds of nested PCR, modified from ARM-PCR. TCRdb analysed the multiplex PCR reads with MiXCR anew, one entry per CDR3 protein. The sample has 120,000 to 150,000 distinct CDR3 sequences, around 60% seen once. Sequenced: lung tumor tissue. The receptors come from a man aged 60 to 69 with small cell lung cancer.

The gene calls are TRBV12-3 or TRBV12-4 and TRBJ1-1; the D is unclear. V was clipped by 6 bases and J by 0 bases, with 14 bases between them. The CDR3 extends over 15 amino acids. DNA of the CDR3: TGTGCCAGCAGCCGGCCCCCGACATTGAACACTGAAGCTTTCTTT. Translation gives CASSRPPTLNTEAFF.

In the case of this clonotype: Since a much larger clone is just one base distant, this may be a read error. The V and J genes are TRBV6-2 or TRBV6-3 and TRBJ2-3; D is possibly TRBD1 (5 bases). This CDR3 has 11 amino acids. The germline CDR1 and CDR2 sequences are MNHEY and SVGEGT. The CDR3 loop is CASSRTGTQYF. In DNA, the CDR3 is TGTGCCAGCAGTCGCACAGGTACGCAGTATTTT.

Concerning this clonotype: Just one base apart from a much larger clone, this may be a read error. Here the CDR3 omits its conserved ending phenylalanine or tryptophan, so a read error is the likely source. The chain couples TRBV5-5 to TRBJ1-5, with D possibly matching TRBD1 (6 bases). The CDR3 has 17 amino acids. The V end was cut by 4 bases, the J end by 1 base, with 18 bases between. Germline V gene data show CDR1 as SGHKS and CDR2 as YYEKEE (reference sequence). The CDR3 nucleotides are TGTGCCAGCAGCCCTGGACAGTTTCGACCGAGCAATCAGCCCCAGCATTCT. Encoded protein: CASSPGQFRPSNQPQHS.

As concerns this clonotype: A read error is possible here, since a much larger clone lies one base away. The DNA of the CDR3 is TGCAGAGCTAGAGGGGACATCCTTAACTATGGCTACACCTTC. Its protein product is CRARGDILNYGYTF. This rearrangement joins TRBV20-1 to TRBJ1-2, with D perhaps matching TRBD1 (6 bases). This CDR3 comprises 14 residues. Germline V gene sequence: CDR1 DFQATT, CDR2 SNEGSKA (reference sequence).

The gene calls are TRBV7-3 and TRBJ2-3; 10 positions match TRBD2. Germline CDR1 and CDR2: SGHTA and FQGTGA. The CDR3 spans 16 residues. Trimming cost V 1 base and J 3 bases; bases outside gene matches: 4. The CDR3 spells CASSLMGLANTDTQYF. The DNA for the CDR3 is TGTGCCAGCAGCTTAATGGGACTAGCGAATACAGATACGCAGTATTTT.

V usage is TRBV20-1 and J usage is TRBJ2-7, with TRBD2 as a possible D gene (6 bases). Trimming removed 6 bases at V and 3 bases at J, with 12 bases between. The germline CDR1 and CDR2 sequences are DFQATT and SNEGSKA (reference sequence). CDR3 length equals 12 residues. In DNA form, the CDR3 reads TGCAGTGCCGGGAGTAGCATCTACGAGCAGTACTTC. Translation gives CSAGSSIYEQYF.

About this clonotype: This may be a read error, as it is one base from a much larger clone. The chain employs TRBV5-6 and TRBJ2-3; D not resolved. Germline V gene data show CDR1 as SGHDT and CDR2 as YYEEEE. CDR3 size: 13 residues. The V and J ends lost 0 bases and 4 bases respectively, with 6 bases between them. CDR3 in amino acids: CASSLDVSDTQYF. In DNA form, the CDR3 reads TGTGCCAGCAGCTTGGACGTCTCAGATACGCAGTATTTT.

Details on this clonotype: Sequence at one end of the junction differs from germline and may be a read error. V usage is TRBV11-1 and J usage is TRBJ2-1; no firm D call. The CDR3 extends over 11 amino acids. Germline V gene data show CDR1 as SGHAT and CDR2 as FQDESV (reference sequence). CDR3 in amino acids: CTTSLDNEQLF. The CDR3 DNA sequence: TGTACCACCAGCTTAGACAATGAGCAGTTATTC.

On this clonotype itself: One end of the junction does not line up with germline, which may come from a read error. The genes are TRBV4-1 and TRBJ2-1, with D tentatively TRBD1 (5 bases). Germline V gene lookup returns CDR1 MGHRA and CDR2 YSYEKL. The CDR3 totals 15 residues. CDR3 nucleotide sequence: TGCGCCAGTAGCCAAGAGGACATGGAATACAATGAGCTGTTCTTC. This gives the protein CASSQEDMEYNELFF.

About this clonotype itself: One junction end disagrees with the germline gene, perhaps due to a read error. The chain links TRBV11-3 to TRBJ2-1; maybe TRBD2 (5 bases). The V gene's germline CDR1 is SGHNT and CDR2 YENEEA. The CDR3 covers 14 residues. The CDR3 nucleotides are TGTCCCAGCAACTTATCTCGAGGGAGCAATGATCAGTTCTTC. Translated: CPSNLSRGSNDQFF.

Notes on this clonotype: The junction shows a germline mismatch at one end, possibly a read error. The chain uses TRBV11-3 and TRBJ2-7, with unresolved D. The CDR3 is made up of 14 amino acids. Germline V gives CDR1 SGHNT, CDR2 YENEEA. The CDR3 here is CASSLDPRTYEQYF. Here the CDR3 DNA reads TGTGCCAGCAGCCTAGATCCCAGAACCTACGAGCAGTACTTC.

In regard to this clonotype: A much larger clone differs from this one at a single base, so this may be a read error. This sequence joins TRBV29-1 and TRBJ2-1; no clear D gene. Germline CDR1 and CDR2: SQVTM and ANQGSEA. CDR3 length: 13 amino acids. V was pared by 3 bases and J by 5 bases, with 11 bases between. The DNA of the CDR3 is TGCAGCGTTGACGCTTACACCGACAATGAGCAGTTCTTC. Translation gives CSVDAYTDNEQFF.

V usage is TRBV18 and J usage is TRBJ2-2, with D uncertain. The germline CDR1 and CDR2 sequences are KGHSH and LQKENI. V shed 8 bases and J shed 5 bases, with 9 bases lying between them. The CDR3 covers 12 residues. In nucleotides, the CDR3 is TGTGCCAGCGGAAAAAGTACCGGGGAGCTGTTTTTT. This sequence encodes CASGKSTGELFF. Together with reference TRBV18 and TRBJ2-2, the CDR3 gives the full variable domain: NAGVMQNPRHLVRRRGQEARLRCSPMKGHSHVYWYRQLPEEGLKFMVYLQKENIIDESGMPKERFSAEFPKEGPSILRIQQVVRGDSAAYFCASGKSTGELFFGEGSRLTVL.

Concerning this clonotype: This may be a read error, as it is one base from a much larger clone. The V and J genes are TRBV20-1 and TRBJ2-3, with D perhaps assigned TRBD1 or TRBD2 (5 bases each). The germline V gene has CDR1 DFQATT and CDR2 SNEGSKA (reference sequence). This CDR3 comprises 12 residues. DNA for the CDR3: TGCAGTGTGGGGGAGTATAAAGATACGCGGTATTTT. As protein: CSVGEYKDTRYF.

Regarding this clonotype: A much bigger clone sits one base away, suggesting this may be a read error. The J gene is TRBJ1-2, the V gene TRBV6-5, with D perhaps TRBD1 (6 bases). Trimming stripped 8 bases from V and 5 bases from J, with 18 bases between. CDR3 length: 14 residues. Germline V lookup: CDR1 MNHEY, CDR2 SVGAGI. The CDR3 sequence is CASGQSGSRYGYTF. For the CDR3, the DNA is TGTGCCAGCGGACAGTCAGGGAGTCGGTATGGCTACACCTTC.

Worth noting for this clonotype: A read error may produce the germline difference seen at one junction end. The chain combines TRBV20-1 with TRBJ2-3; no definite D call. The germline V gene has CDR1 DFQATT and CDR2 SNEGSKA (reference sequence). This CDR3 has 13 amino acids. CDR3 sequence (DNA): TGCAGTGCTAAATCACATCTCACAGATAGGCAGTATTTT. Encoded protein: CSAKSHLTDRQYF.

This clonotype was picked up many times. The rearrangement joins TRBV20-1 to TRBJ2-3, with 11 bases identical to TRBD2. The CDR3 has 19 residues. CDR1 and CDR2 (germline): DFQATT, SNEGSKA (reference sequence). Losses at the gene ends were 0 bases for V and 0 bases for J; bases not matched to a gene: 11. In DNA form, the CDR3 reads TGCAGTGCTAGAGATCTCACTAGCGGGAGAAGTATTAGCACAGATACGCAGTATTTT. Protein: CSARDLTSGRSISTDTQYF.

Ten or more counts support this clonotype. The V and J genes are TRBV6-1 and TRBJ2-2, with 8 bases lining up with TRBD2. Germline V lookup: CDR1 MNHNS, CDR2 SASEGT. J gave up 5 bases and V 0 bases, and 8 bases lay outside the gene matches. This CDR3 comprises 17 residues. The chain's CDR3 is CASSEARLAGLTGELFF. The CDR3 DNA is TGTGCCAGCAGTGAAGCGCGGCTAGCGGGCTTGACCGGGGAGCTGTTTTTT.

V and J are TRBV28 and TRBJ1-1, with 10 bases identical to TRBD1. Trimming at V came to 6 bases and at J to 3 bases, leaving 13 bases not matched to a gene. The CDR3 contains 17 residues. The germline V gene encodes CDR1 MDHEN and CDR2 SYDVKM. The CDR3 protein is CASSSGTGAGVYTEAFF. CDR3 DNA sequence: TGTGCCAGCAGCAGTGGGACAGGGGCGGGGGTGTACACTGAAGCTTTCTTT. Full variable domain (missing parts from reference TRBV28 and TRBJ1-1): DVKVTQSSRYLVKRTGEKVFLECVQDMDHENMFWYRQDPGLGLRLIYFSYDVKMKEKGDIPEGYSVSREKKERFSLILESASTNQTSMYLCASSSGTGAGVYTEAFFGQGTRLTVV.

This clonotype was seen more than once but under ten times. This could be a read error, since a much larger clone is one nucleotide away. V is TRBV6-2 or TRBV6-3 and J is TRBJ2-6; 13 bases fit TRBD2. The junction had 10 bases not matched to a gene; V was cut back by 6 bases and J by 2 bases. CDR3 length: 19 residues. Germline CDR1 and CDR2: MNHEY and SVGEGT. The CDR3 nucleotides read TGTGCCAGCAGAGACATGGGACTAGCGGGAATCCCTGGGGCCAACGTCCTGACTTTC. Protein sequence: CASRDMGLAGIPGANVLTF.

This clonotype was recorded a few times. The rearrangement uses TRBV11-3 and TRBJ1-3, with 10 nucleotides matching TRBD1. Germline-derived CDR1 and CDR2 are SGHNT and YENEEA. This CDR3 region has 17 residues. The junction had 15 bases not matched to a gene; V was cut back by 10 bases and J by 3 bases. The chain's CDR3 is CANSRLRDRGYGNTIYF. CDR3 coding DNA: TGTGCCAACAGTCGACTTCGGGACAGGGGATATGGAAACACCATATATTTT. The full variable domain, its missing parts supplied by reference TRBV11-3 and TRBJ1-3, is EAGVVQSPRYKIIEKKQPVAFWCNPISGHNTLYWYLQNLGQGPELLIRYENEEAVDDSQLPKDRFSAERLKGVDSTLKIQPAELGDSAVYLCANSRLRDRGYGNTIYFGEGSWLTVV.

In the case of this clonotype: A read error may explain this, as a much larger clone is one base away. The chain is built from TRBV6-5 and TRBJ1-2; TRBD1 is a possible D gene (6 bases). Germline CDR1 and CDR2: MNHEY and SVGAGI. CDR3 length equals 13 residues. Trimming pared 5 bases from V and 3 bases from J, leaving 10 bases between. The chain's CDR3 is CASSEDRHYGYTF. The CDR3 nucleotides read TGTGCCAGCAGTGAGGACAGACACTATGGCTACACCTTC.

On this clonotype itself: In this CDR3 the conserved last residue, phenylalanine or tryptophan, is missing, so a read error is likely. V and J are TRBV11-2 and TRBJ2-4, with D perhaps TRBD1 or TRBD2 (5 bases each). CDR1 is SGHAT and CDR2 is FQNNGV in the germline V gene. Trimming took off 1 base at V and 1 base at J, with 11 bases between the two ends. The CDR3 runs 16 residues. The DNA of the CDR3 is TGTGCCAGCAGCTTAGGGGGGAGCCTTGCCAAAAACATTCAGTACCTC. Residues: CASSLGGSLAKNIQYL.

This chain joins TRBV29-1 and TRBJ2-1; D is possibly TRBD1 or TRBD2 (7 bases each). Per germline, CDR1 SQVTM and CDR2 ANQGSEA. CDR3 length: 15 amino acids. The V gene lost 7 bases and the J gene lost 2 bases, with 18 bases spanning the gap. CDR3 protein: CSAGGGDKPYNEQFF. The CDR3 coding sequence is TGCAGCGCAGGGGGGGGGGACAAACCCTACAATGAGCAGTTCTTC.

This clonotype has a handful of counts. The CDR3 sequence: CASSKNWDTGELFF. DNA of the CDR3: TGTGCCAGCAGCAAAAACTGGGACACCGGGGAGCTGTTTTTT. This chain connects TRBV11-2 to TRBJ2-2; D remains unclear. Germline CDR1 and CDR2: SGHAT and FQNNGV. The CDR3 runs 14 residues. Trimming removed 5 bases at V and 3 bases at J, with 10 bases between.

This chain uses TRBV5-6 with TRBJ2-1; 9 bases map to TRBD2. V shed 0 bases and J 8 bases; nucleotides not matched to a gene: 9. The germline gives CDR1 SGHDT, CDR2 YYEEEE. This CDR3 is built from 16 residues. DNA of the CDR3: TGTGCCAGCAGCTTGGCAGGGACTAGCTATCCCCATGAGCAGTTCTTC. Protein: CASSLAGTSYPHEQFF.

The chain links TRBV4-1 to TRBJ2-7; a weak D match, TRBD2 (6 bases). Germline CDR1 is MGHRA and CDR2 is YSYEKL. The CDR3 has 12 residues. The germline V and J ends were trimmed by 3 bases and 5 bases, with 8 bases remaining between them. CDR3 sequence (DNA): TGCGCCAGCAGCCATGGAGGGGACGAGCAGTACGTC. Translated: CASSHGGDEQYV.